This T cell receptor beta chain was found in a study of monozygotic twins with inflammatory bowel disease. Each CDR3 protein gets one entry in TCRdb, which reprocessed the 5' RACE reads and gives no DNA. This sample's table has about 210,000 distinct CDR3 sequences. CDR1 and CDR2 (germline): SGHTA, FQGNSA. The CDR3 spans 11 residues. The receptor's source is a human donor with ulcerative colitis or Crohn's disease, or a healthy co-twin of an affected twin (not recorded which). The chain carries TRBV7-2 and TRBJ2-1. The sequenced sample was blood. CDR3: CASSEDHEQFF.